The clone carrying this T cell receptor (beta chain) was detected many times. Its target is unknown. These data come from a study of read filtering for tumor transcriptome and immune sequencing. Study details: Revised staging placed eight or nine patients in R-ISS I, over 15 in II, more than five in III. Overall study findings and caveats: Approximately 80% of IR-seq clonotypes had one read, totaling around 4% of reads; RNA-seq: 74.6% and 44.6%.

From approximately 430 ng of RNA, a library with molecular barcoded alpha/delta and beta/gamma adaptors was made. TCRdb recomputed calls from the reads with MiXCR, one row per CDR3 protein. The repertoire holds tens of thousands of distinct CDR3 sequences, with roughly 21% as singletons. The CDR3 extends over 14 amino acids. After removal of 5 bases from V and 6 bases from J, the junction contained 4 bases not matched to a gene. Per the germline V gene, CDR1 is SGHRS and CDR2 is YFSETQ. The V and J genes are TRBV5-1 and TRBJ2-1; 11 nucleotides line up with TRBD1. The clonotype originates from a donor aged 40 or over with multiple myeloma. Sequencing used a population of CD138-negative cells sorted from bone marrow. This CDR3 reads CASRGTGGGNEQFF. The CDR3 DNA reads TGCGCCAGCAGAGGGACAGGGGGAGGCAATGAGCAGTTCTTC.